Each of the 15 T cell receptor beta chains below was sequenced from the same sample in a study of blood T cells in healthy people across ages. A second PCR, run for roughly 7 to 12 cycles, used a sample-barcoded 5' primer plus a J-beta primer mix. A single record per CDR3 protein comes from TCRdb applying MiXCR to the 5' RACE reads. The table includes roughly 860,000 distinct CDR3 sequences, approximately 59% detected once. Sequenced: blood. The receptors here all came from a man aged 30 to 39 in good health.

The V gene is TRBV20-1, the J gene TRBJ2-7; 7 positions agree with TRBD1. Germline assignment: CDR1 DFQATT and CDR2 SNEGSKA (reference sequence). Trimming at V came to 0 bases and at J to 6 bases, leaving 8 bases not matched to a gene. The CDR3 is 14 residues long. CDR3 in DNA: TGCAGTGCTAGAGAGACAGGGCGCCTCCGCGAGCAGTACTTC. It is translated as CSARETGRLREQYF.

V and J are TRBV11-3 and TRBJ1-2, with TRBD1 matching over 7 bases. The germline V gene encodes CDR1 SGHNT and CDR2 YENEEA. The V gene end was trimmed by 5 bases and the J gene end by 4 bases; junction bases not matched to a gene: 13. This CDR3 comprises 16 residues. As DNA, the CDR3 is TGTGCCAGCAGCCTACCTAACAGGGGCGACCTCTATGGCTACACCTTC. Its translation is CASSLPNRGDLYGYTF.

Comment on this clonotype: A much larger clone lies one base from this, so it may be a read error. The rearrangement joins TRBV5-6 to TRBJ1-2, with 7 bases lining up with TRBD1. Germline loops: CDR1 SGHDT, CDR2 YYEEEE. The CDR3 runs to 14 residues. V shed 4 bases, J shed 6 bases, and the junction held 9 bases outside the gene matches. The CDR3 DNA sequence: TGTGCCAGCAGCGTAGGAGAGACAGGGCATGGCTACACCTTC. It is translated as CASSVGETGHGYTF. Based on the CDR3 plus reference TRBV5-6 and TRBJ1-2, the full variable domain is DAGVTQSPTHLIKTRGQQVTLRCSPKSGHDTVSWYQQALGQGPQFIFQYYEEEERQRGNFPDRFSGHQFPNYSSELNVNALLLGDSALYLCASSVGETGHGYTFGSGTRLTVV.

The chain uses TRBV3-1 and TRBJ2-7; D is undetermined. Germline lookup yields CDR1 LGHDT and CDR2 YNNKEL (reference sequence). Deletions cut 1 base from V and 3 bases from J, with 10 bases between. This CDR3 contains 14 residues. The CDR3 protein is CASSQAGSLYEQYF. The DNA for the CDR3 is TGTGCCAGCAGCCAAGCGGGCTCGCTCTACGAGCAGTACTTC.

This sequence joins TRBV29-1 and TRBJ1-1; a weak D match, TRBD1 (5 bases). The CDR3 is made up of 13 amino acids. Germline lookup yields CDR1 SQVTM and CDR2 ANQGSEA. Trimming removed 7 bases at V and 0 bases at J, with 12 bases between. Written as DNA, the CDR3 is TGCAGCGCCGGGATGGGACTGAACACTGAAGCTTTCTTT. It is translated as CSAGMGLNTEAFF.

A few counts support this clonotype. The V call is TRBV6-5, the J call TRBJ2-3; 9 bases agree with TRBD2. The germline V gene encodes CDR1 MNHEY and CDR2 SVGAGI. CDR3 size: 17 residues. Unmatched junction bases numbered 5, after V lost 0 bases and J lost 1 base. The CDR3 loop reads CASSYSRLAGRTDTQYF. In DNA, the CDR3 is TGTGCCAGCAGTTACTCGAGGCTAGCGGGGCGCACAGATACGCAGTATTTT.

This chain joins TRBV6-6 and TRBJ2-4; 8 nucleotides align to TRBD1. The better agreement between TRBJ2-7 and the DNA end casts doubt on the J call. CDR3 length: 15 amino acids. Germline CDR1 MNHNY, CDR2 SVGAGI (reference sequence). The CDR3 here is CASSYLRTGNYEQYF. CDR3 bases: TGTGCCAGCAGTTACCTCCGGACAGGGAACTACGAGCAGTACTTC.

The rearrangement links TRBV20-1 to TRBJ1-2, with 8 bases matching TRBD1. The CDR3 has 13 amino acids. From germline, CDR1 is DFQATT and CDR2 SNEGSKA (reference sequence). With 4 bases clipped from V and 6 bases from J, the junction kept 7 bases outside the gene matches. Written as DNA, the CDR3 is TGCAGTGCTATGGACAGGGTGATACATGGCTACACCTTC. Translated: CSAMDRVIHGYTF.

The rearrangement joins TRBV4-3 to TRBJ2-4, with 7 bases that match TRBD2. V lost 4 bases and J lost 1; bases outside the gene matches: 7. Germline CDR1 is LGHNA and CDR2 is YSLEER. There are 16 residues in the CDR3. CDR3 loop: CASSPRLGGAKNIQYF. CDR3 DNA sequence: TGCGCCAGCAGCCCCAGGTTGGGAGGGGCCAAAAACATTCAGTACTTC.

This clonotype was seen only a few times. This rearrangement joins TRBV6-2 or TRBV6-3 to TRBJ2-7, with TRBD1 as a possible D gene (6 bases). The J call may be incorrect, as the DNA end agrees better with TRBJ2-5. The CDR3 runs 15 residues. Germline lookup yields CDR1 MNHEY and CDR2 SVGEGT. CDR3: CASSYIRGGGETQYF. DNA for the CDR3: TGTGCCAGCAGTTATATACGTGGGGGCGGAGAGACCCAGTACTTC.

The chain joins TRBV12-3 or TRBV12-4 to TRBJ2-7; possibly TRBD1 for D (5 bases). The CDR3 loop spans 15 amino acids. The V end was cut by 5 bases, the J end by 2 bases, with 16 bases between. The CDR3 spells CASSDSLLPTYEQYF. CDR3 bases: TGTGCCAGCAGTGACAGCTTACTACCTACCTACGAGCAGTACTTC.

The table lists this clonotype with a count of one. The V call is TRBV4-3, the J call TRBJ1-2; D may be TRBD1 (5 bases). The CDR3 is made up of 16 amino acids. Germline V gene data show CDR1 as LGHNA and CDR2 as YSLEER. Trimming shortened V by 0 bases and J by 4 bases, and 15 bases separated the two germline ends. CDR3 region: CASSQDPGLSPYGYTF. The CDR3 bases are TGCGCCAGCAGCCAAGACCCAGGGTTATCCCCCTATGGCTACACCTTC.

The chain is built from TRBV27 and TRBJ1-6; D is ambiguous. There are 16 residues in the CDR3. V was trimmed by 2 bases and J by 0 bases, leaving 8 bases between them. Germline V gives CDR1 MNHEY, CDR2 SMNVEV (reference sequence). The DNA for the CDR3 is TGTGCCAGCAGTTTACGACTGCACTCCTATAATTCACCCCTCCACTTT. Protein sequence: CASSLRLHSYNSPLHF.

The rearrangement uses TRBV6-2 or TRBV6-3 and TRBJ1-1, with D unresolved. The CDR3 runs to 14 residues. The V and J ends lost 6 bases and 5 bases respectively, with 16 bases between them. In germline, CDR1 is MNHEY, CDR2 SVGEGT. The CDR3 DNA sequence: TGTGCCAGCAGCCGAACCATCCGAGGAACTGAAGCTTTCTTT. It specifies CASSRTIRGTEAFF.

The chain recombines TRBV6-5 with TRBJ2-7; 11 nucleotides line up with TRBD2. Germline V gene data show CDR1 as MNHEY and CDR2 as SVGAGI. The V segment lost 0 bases and the J segment 3 bases; nucleotides outside the gene matches: 7. This CDR3 has 17 residues. CDR3 bases: TGTGCCAGCAGTTACTCCCCGACTAGCGGGACTAACTACGAGCAGTACTTC. This encodes CASSYSPTSGTNYEQYF.